This TCR beta chain was found in a study of T-cell memory formation after mild COVID-19. On the study more broadly: Clustering of TCRs was largely donor specific. Study-wide results and caveats: Contracting clones, day 15 to 85, had balanced CD4/CD8, and later expanders favored CD4+. CD4+ clones that contracted lay mainly in CM and EM; CD8+ ones lay in EMRA.

Worth noting for this clonotype: The antigen remains unidentified.

The germline gives CDR1 DFQATT, CDR2 SNEGSKA (reference sequence). Trimming took 6 bases from V and 6 from J, leaving 24 bases between them. The CDR3 spans 16 residues. Libraries for TCRalpha and TCRbeta carried sample barcodes and unique molecular identifiers via 5'RACE. TCRdb reprocessed the 5' RACE reads with MiXCR, giving one entry per CDR3 protein. The data hold almost 250,000 distinct CDR3 sequences, with roughly 14% observed a single time. The V gene is TRBV20-1, the J gene TRBJ1-5; D perhaps matches TRBD1 (5 bases). This receptor was identified in an adult woman who had mild COVID-19 (a few samples of this study predate the infection). Cell type and time point are not known. Sequencing used PBMCs or a T cell subset sorted from them (not recorded which). CDR3 sequence: CSAEGRHSPQGQPQHF. CDR3 in DNA: TGCAGTGCGGAGGGAAGACACAGCCCCCAGGGTCAGCCCCAGCATTTT.